A single sample is the source of the 3 T cell receptor beta chains below, sequenced in a study of identical twins' blood T cells (dated by TCRdb to about 2013). The library was generated by 5' RACE. These reads were obtained on an Illumina Genome Analyzer IIx. In-frame beta chains were kept once TCRdb had trimmed the public reads at Q25 with fastp and called clones with MiXCR. Under each unique CDR3 protein, matching rows form one entry showing the most common genes and DNA. The table for this sample lists 350,000 to 450,000 distinct CDR3 sequences; 28% of them were counted only once. Of the sample, approximately 6.6% falls within the top ten clones. The sample taken for sequencing was PBMCs. Every receptor here comes from a woman aged 18-55 years in good health.

V gene TRBV7-9 combines with J gene TRBJ1-1; D call uncertain. Per the germline V gene, CDR1 is SEHNR and CDR2 is FQNEAQ (reference sequence). The CDR3 totals 10 residues. Trimming took off 11 bases at V and 6 bases at J, with 10 bases between the two ends. The CDR3 DNA follows: TGTGCCGCGGGCATGGCTGAAGCTTTCTTT. It specifies CAAGMAEAFF.

This clonotype has just a few counts. The rearrangement links TRBV7-8 to TRBJ1-2; 9 nucleotides align to TRBD1. The V and J ends lost 3 bases and 3 bases, in that order; junction bases with no gene match: 8. This CDR3 comprises 16 residues. The germline CDR1 and CDR2 sequences are SGHVS and FQNEAQ. CDR3: CASSFQHRGPHYGYTF. The CDR3 DNA sequence: TGTGCCAGCAGCTTTCAACACAGGGGGCCGCACTATGGCTACACCTTC.

The chain is built from TRBV7-9 and TRBJ1-2; no definite D call. CDR1 is SEHNR and CDR2 is FQNEAQ in the germline V gene (reference sequence). Between the trimmed V and J ends, which lost 8 bases and 4 bases, there was a span of 2 bases. There are 9 residues in the CDR3. Here the CDR3 reads CASGYGYTF. The CDR3 coding sequence is TGTGCCAGCGGCTATGGCTACACCTTC.